The 29 T cell receptor beta chains below all came from one sample that was sequenced in a study of T cell repertoires in cytomegalovirus infection (dated by TCRdb to between 2017 and 2020). Sequencing relied on an Illumina HiSeq 1500. TCRdb took the public reads, trimmed them with fastp at Q25, ran MiXCR for clone calling and kept in-frame beta chains. CDR3 protein duplicates are merged, each entry listing the most common genes and DNA. The sample yields around 300,000 distinct CDR3 sequences; roughly 23% were counted once. Over 11% of the sample is in the top ten clones. The source material was PBMCs. The receptor source for this set is a human donor in good health (CMV status not recorded). Some clones in this sample may be carry-over from other donors' samples.

This chain links TRBV28 with TRBJ2-4; 8 bases match TRBD2. CDR3 length: 14 residues. Germline-derived CDR1 and CDR2 are MDHEN and SYDVKM. V shed 7 bases, J shed 8 bases, and the junction held 10 bases outside the gene matches. CDR3 nucleotides: TGTGCCAGCACTTCCGGGGGGGTCGGTGACATTCAGTACTTC. Protein sequence: CASTSGGVGDIQYF.

This clonotype was counted only a few times. This chain connects TRBV20-1 to TRBJ2-7; 7 nucleotides align to TRBD1. This CDR3 spans 14 amino acids. Losses at the gene ends were 0 bases for V and 0 bases for J; bases not matched to a gene: 2. Per the germline V gene, CDR1 is DFQATT and CDR2 is SNEGSKA (reference sequence). The CDR3: CSAREDRSSYEQYF. The CDR3 DNA follows: TGCAGTGCTAGAGAGGACAGGAGCTCCTACGAGCAGTACTTC.

This clonotype showed up many times. The V and J genes are TRBV20-1 and TRBJ2-2; 11 bases map to TRBD2. Trimming removed 4 bases from V and 3 bases from J; junction bases left unmatched: 1. CDR3 size: 14 residues. The germline gives CDR1 DFQATT, CDR2 SNEGSKA (reference sequence). The CDR3 sequence is CSAKGLADTGELFF. CDR3 nucleotide sequence: TGCAGTGCTAAGGGACTAGCGGACACCGGGGAGCTGTTTTTT.

This chain connects TRBV20-1 to TRBJ2-7; the D is unclear. CDR1 and CDR2 from the germline V gene are DFQATT and SNEGSKA (reference sequence). The CDR3 is 13 amino acids. Trimming shortened V by 6 bases and J by 1 base, and 13 bases separated the two germline ends. For the CDR3, the DNA is TGCAGTGCCGAGCCGACTCCATCCTACGAGCAGTACTTC. It is translated as CSAEPTPSYEQYF.

This clonotype was picked up many times. J is TRBJ1-2 and V is TRBV7-2, with a tentative D call TRBD1 (5 bases). The V gene lost 5 bases and the J gene lost 5 bases, with 15 bases spanning the gap. Germline V lookup: CDR1 SGHTA, CDR2 FQGNSA. The CDR3 consists of 14 residues. The CDR3 here is CASSQSRDYYGYTF. The CDR3 nucleotides are TGTGCCAGCAGCCAATCCAGGGATTATTATGGCTACACCTTC.

The rearrangement uses TRBV10-3 and TRBJ1-2; the D is unclear. The CDR3 sequence is 13 residues long. The V and J ends lost 6 bases and 8 bases respectively, with 16 bases between them. The germline V gene encodes CDR1 ENHRY and CDR2 SYGVKD. CDR3 in DNA: TGTGCCATCAGAGAAAGCTCACAAAGAGGCTACACCTTC. Its translation: CAIRESSQRGYTF.

The chain carries TRBV7-9 and TRBJ2-1, with 16 positions matching TRBD2. After removal of 5 bases from V and 9 bases from J, the junction contained 4 bases not matched to a gene. This CDR3 contains 15 residues. Germline V lookup: CDR1 SEHNR, CDR2 FQNEAQ (reference sequence). CDR3 sequence reads: CASSRGLAGGVEQFF. CDR3 sequence (DNA): TGTGCCAGCAGCCGGGGACTAGCGGGAGGGGTTGAGCAGTTCTTC. Based on the CDR3 plus reference TRBV7-9 and TRBJ2-1, the full variable domain is DTGVSQNPRHKITKRGQNVTFRCDPISEHNRLYWYRQTLGQGPEFLTYFQNEAQLEKSRLLSDRFSAERPKGSFSTLEIQRTEQGDSAMYLCASSRGLAGGVEQFFGPGTRLTVL.

This clonotype occurred many times. This rearrangement joins TRBV7-2 to TRBJ2-6; D not certain. Germline V CDR1 and CDR2: SGHTA, FQGNSA. This CDR3 spans 13 amino acids. Between the trimmed V and J ends, which lost 5 bases and 1 base, there was a span of 3 bases. The CDR3 DNA follows: TGTGCCAGCAGCCCTTCTGGGGCCAACGTCCTGACTTTC. Translation: CASSPSGANVLTF.

This clonotype was observed a handful of times. J is TRBJ2-7 and V is TRBV6-1; 11 bases are shared with TRBD1. The germline gives CDR1 MNHNS, CDR2 SASEGT. With 7 bases clipped from V and 6 bases from J, the junction kept 8 bases outside the gene matches. The CDR3 runs to 14 residues. This chain's CDR3 is CASKNGGQGVEQYF. The CDR3 nucleotides read TGTGCCAGCAAAAACGGGGGACAGGGGGTCGAGCAGTACTTC.

The rearrangement links TRBV13 to TRBJ2-2, with TRBD1 matching over 7 bases. Germline V gene data show CDR1 as PRHDT and CDR2 as FYEKMQ (reference sequence). The CDR3 loop spans 15 amino acids. The trim removed 7 bases at V and 5 bases at J, leaving 10 bases unmatched. The CDR3 here is CASTRGQGETGELFF. CDR3 coding DNA: TGTGCCAGCACCAGAGGGCAGGGGGAAACCGGGGAGCTGTTTTTT.

The J gene is TRBJ1-5, the V gene TRBV27; D unclear. The length of the CDR3 is 16 residues. CDR1 is MNHEY and CDR2 is SMNVEV in the germline V gene (reference sequence). Trimming stripped 3 bases from V and 2 bases from J, with 14 bases between. The CDR3 DNA sequence: TGTGCCAGCAGTTTTGGCGGGGTTAGGGGCAATCAGCCCCAGCATTTT. It specifies CASSFGGVRGNQPQHF.

The V gene is TRBV14, the J gene TRBJ2-3, with 8 bases lining up with TRBD2. Trimming cost V 3 bases and J 5 bases; bases outside gene matches: 7. The CDR3 spans 15 residues. The germline gives CDR1 SGHDN, CDR2 FVKESK. This CDR3 reads CASSQSGRGIDTQYF. The DNA for the CDR3 is TGTGCCAGCAGCCAGAGCGGGAGAGGGATAGATACGCAGTATTTT.

This clonotype appeared a few times. The chain employs TRBV3-1 and TRBJ1-1, with D possibly TRBD1 on 5 matching bases. Between the trimmed V and J ends, which lost 4 bases and 4 bases, there was a span of 13 bases. The CDR3 sequence is 14 residues long. Looked up from germline, CDR1 is LGHDT and CDR2 is YNNKEL (reference sequence). CDR3 sequence reads: CASSPLARGTEAFF. The CDR3 DNA reads TGTGCCAGCAGCCCATTGGCAAGGGGCACTGAAGCTTTCTTT.

The chain combines TRBV7-2 with TRBJ1-2; TRBD1 matches at 12 bases. The CDR3 totals 17 residues. Trimming removed 4 bases from V and 2 bases from J; junction bases left unmatched: 8. Germline lookup yields CDR1 SGHTA and CDR2 FQGNSA. The CDR3 loop is CASSSGTGGASNYGYTF. DNA for the CDR3: TGTGCCAGCAGCTCTGGGACAGGGGGCGCCTCCAACTATGGCTACACCTTC.

In its sample, this clonotype was seen many times. This chain uses TRBV28 with TRBJ2-7; TRBD1 might be the D (6 bases). The V gene's germline CDR1 is MDHEN and CDR2 SYDVKM. V lost 6 bases, J lost 7 bases, and 19 bases lay in between. This CDR3 has 14 amino acids. CDR3 coding DNA: TGTGCCAGCAGGCCCCCGGGGCCTACAGGGGAGCAGTACTTC. Its translation is CASRPPGPTGEQYF.

The V gene is TRBV11-2, the J gene TRBJ2-3; 9 nucleotides align to TRBD2. Germline values: CDR1 SGHAT, CDR2 FQNNGV. V was pared by 1 base and J by 5 bases, with 7 bases of the junction left unmatched. This CDR3 is built from 16 residues. The CDR3 DNA reads TGTGCCAGCAGCTTAGCAGCGGGAGCGGGAGGAGATACGCAGTATTTT. Its protein is CASSLAAGAGGDTQYF. Based on the CDR3 plus reference TRBV11-2 and TRBJ2-3, the full variable domain is EAGVAQSPRYKIIEKRQSVAFWCNPISGHATLYWYQQILGQGPKLLIQFQNNGVVDDSQLPKDRFSAERLKGVDSTLKIQPAKLEDSAVYLCASSLAAGAGGDTQYFGPGTRLTVL.

This rearrangement joins TRBV6-6 to TRBJ1-4, with 11 nucleotides matching TRBD1. CDR1 MNHNY and CDR2 SVGAGI come from the germline V gene (reference sequence). The CDR3 has 15 residues. J was trimmed by 8 bases and V by 5 bases; bases with no gene match: 7. CDR3 amino acids: CASSEGQGVREKLFF. Here the CDR3 DNA reads TGTGCCAGCAGTGAGGGACAGGGGGTTCGAGAAAAACTGTTTTTT.

The chain combines TRBV29-1 with TRBJ2-5; TRBD1 matches 8 bases. V shed 7 bases, J shed 0 bases, and the junction held 4 bases outside the gene matches. Germline V gene sequence: CDR1 SQVTM, CDR2 ANQGSEA. The CDR3 is 13 amino acids. The CDR3 is CSADRGHQETQYF. CDR3 DNA: TGCAGCGCTGACAGGGGACACCAAGAGACCCAGTACTTC.

The chain employs TRBV2 and TRBJ2-7; D is unresolved. The CDR3 is made up of 14 amino acids. With 4 bases removed from V and 1 base from J, the gap between germline ends came to 11 bases. From germline, CDR1 is SNHLY and CDR2 FYNNEI. In DNA, the CDR3 is TGTGCCAGCAGTGCCCGAATCGATTCCTACGAGCAGTACTTC. Its translation: CASSARIDSYEQYF.

This chain joins TRBV28 and TRBJ1-1; 8 nucleotides agree with TRBD1. V dropped 2 bases and J dropped 5; count of bases not matched to a gene: 16. Germline values: CDR1 MDHEN, CDR2 SYDVKM. The CDR3 runs 18 residues. This CDR3 is CASSLGWRQGWRKTEAFF. CDR3 bases: TGTGCCAGCAGTTTAGGTTGGCGACAGGGGTGGAGGAAGACTGAAGCTTTCTTT.

V gene TRBV29-1 combines with J gene TRBJ2-2, with unresolved D. Trimming took off 5 bases at V and 3 bases at J, with 4 bases between the two ends. Looked up from germline, CDR1 is SQVTM and CDR2 is ANQGSEA. CDR3 length: 11 amino acids. CDR3 amino acids: CSVRYTGELFF. CDR3 bases: TGCAGCGTTCGATACACCGGGGAGCTGTTTTTT.

The V and J genes are TRBV4-1 and TRBJ1-2; D uncertain. CDR1 MGHRA and CDR2 YSYEKL come from the germline V gene. Trimming took off 2 bases at V and 2 bases at J, with 15 bases between the two ends. The CDR3 has 16 amino acids. The CDR3, as DNA: TGCGCCAGCAGCCAACTCCGTTGGGCCGCGAACTATGGCTACACCTTC. Encoded protein: CASSQLRWAANYGYTF.

The chain links TRBV5-6 to TRBJ2-7; D unresolved. Germline CDR1 and CDR2: SGHDT and YYEEEE. V shed 3 bases and J shed 2 bases, with 9 bases lying between them. The CDR3 consists of 13 residues. CDR3 DNA sequence: TGTGCCAGCAGCTCCGACATACCCTACGAGCAGTACTTC. It yields the protein CASSSDIPYEQYF.

This clonotype was seen only a few times. The chain recombines TRBV12-3 or TRBV12-4 with TRBJ1-2, with 7 bases aligning to TRBD1. With 6 bases clipped from V and 6 bases from J, the junction kept 4 bases outside the gene matches. The CDR3 consists of 12 residues. The CDR3 region is CASSPDRDGYTF. CDR3 nucleotide sequence: TGTGCCAGCAGCCCCGACAGGGATGGCTACACCTTC.

The V and J genes are TRBV20-1 and TRBJ2-3, with 10 bases aligning to TRBD1. V gave up 3 bases and J gave up 2 bases; unmatched junction bases: 8. This CDR3 has 16 amino acids. From germline, CDR1 is DFQATT and CDR2 SNEGSKA (reference sequence). CDR3 amino acids: CSARPGQGTNTDTQYF. CDR3 coding DNA: TGCAGTGCTAGGCCGGGACAGGGGACAAACACAGATACGCAGTATTTT.

This clonotype has a count of ten or more. The chain joins TRBV28 to TRBJ1-6; possibly TRBD1 for D (6 bases). Trimming cost V 8 bases and J 6 bases, with 14 bases left between them. CDR3 length: 14 residues. Germline V gene data show CDR1 as MDHEN and CDR2 as SYDVKM. The CDR3 DNA follows: TGTGCCAGCTTAGGACAGTGGGCTAATTCACCCCTCCACTTT. This gives the protein CASLGQWANSPLHF.

The V call is TRBV12-3 or TRBV12-4, the J call TRBJ2-5, with TRBD2 matching 13 bases. The CDR3 is 15 residues long. J lost 4 bases, V lost 5 bases, and 4 bases had no gene match. This CDR3 is CASSTSGRGGETQYF. In DNA form, the CDR3 reads TGTGCCAGCAGTACTAGCGGGAGGGGAGGAGAGACCCAGTACTTC.

This clonotype was seen ten or more times. Here the CDR3 reads CASSLGRPREQYF. In DNA, the CDR3 is TGTGCCAGCAGCTTAGGACGGCCTCGCGAGCAGTACTTC. V and J are TRBV7-2 and TRBJ2-7, with D uncertain. CDR1 and CDR2 from the germline V gene are SGHTA and FQGNSA. The CDR3 is made up of 13 amino acids. Trimming removed 1 base at V and 6 bases at J, with 10 bases between.

The V gene is TRBV7-2, the J gene TRBJ1-6; the D is unclear. Trimming took off 2 bases at V and 8 bases at J, with 4 bases between the two ends. The germline gives CDR1 SGHTA, CDR2 FQGNSA. The CDR3 is 12 residues long. This chain's CDR3 is CASSLNHSPLHF. CDR3 nucleotides: TGTGCCAGCAGCTTAAATCATTCACCCCTCCACTTT. The full variable domain, completed using reference TRBV7-2 and TRBJ1-6, is GAGVSQSPSNKVTEKGKDVELRCDPISGHTALYWYRQSLGQGLEFLIYFQGNSAPDKSGLPSDRFSAERTGGSVSTLTIQRTQQEDSAVYLCASSLNHSPLHFGNGTRLTVT.